The source of this T cell receptor beta chain is a study of OX40 agonist ivuxolimab in advanced cancers. Looked up from germline, CDR1 is SEHNR and CDR2 is FQNEAQ (reference sequence). The CDR3 totals 13 residues. Between the trimmed V and J ends, which lost 5 bases and 0 bases, there was a span of 8 bases. Assay used: immunoSEQ multiplex PCR; TCRdb lists only in-frame clones, some missing. The sample lists some 150,000 clones; under 95% were seen once. The specimen was CD4+ or CD8+ T cells sorted from blood, collected in a trial of the OX40 agonist ivuxolimab. This clonotype was sampled from an adult with an advanced solid tumor such as melanoma, head and neck, liver or kidney cancer. The V call is TRBV7-9, the J call TRBJ2-7; D uncertain. The CDR3 sequence is CASSNPGSYEQYF. The CDR3 DNA is TGTGCCAGCAGCAACCCCGGCTCCTACGAGCAGTACTTC.